This T cell receptor (beta chain) was found in a study of blood T cell repertoires in COVID-19. The germline V gene encodes CDR1 SGHRS and CDR2 YFSETQ. The CDR3 contains 14 residues. The germline V and J ends were trimmed by 0 bases and 4 bases, with 10 bases remaining between them. Under the authors' procedure: Amplification from reference gene primers served as the basis for estimated nucleated cell counts. Clones were read by immunoSEQ multiplex PCR, and TCRdb kept only the in-frame ones, dropping some. V and J calls and clone size are given by that table; D and trimming were obtained from the DNA. This table has about 240,000 clones, approximately 85% appearing once.

The receptor was derived from a man older than 75 with acute or convalescent COVID-19. Sequenced sample: peripheral blood. The chain employs TRBV5-1 and TRBJ1-1; the D gene is possibly TRBD1 (5 bases). This CDR3 is CASSLDWGGTEAFF. Written as DNA, the CDR3 is TGCGCCAGCAGCTTGGATTGGGGGGGCACTGAAGCTTTCTTT.